The sequence of this T cell receptor beta chain was determined in a study of blood T cells in healthy people across ages. Primed by a sample-barcoded 5' primer and a J-beta primer mix, a second PCR proceeded for 7 to 11 cycles. MiXCR, run by TCRdb on the 5' RACE reads, gives a single entry per CDR3 protein. The data hold roughly 800,000 distinct CDR3 sequences, with roughly 60% observed a single time. The sample was blood. This sequence originates from a man under 40 in good health.

CDR3 loop: CSALIPGTYGYTF. The CDR3 bases are TGCAGTGCCCTCATCCCAGGGACCTATGGCTACACCTTC. The chain joins TRBV20-1 to TRBJ1-2, with D maybe TRBD1 (5 bases). Trimming removed 6 bases from V and 4 bases from J, with 15 bases in between. Germline assignment: CDR1 DFQATT and CDR2 SNEGSKA (reference sequence). This CDR3 is built from 13 residues.